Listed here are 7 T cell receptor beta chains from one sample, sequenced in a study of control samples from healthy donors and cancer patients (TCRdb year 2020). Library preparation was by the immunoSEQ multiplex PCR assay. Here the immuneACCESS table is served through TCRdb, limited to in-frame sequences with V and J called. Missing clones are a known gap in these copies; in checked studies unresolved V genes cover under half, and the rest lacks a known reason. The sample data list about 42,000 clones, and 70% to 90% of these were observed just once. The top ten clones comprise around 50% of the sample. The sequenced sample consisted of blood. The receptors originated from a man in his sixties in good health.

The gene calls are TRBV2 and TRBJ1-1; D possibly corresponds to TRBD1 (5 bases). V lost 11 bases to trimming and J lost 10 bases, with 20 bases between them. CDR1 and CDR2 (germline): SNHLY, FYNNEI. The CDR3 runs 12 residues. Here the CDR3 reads CAGRDLGWSAFF. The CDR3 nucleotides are TGTGCCGGCCGGGACCTCGGTTGGTCAGCTTTCTTT.

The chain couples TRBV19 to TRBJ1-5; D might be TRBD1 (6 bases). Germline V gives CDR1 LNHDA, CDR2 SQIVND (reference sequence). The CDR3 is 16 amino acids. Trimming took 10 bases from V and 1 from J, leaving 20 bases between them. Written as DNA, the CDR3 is TGTGCCACCTCTCGGGAGGGGGGTTGGAGCAATCAGCCCCAGCATTTT. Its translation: CATSREGGWSNQPQHF.

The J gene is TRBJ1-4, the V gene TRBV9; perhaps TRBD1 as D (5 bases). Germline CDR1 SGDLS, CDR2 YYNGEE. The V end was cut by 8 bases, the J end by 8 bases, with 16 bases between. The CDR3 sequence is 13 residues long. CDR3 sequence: CASGGGVGEKLFF. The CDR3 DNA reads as TGTGCCAGTGGGGGAGGGGTCGGCGAAAAACTGTTTTTT.

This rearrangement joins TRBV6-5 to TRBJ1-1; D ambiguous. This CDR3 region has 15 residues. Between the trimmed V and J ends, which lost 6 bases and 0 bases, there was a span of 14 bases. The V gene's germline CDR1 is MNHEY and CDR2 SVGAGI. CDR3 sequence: CASRSRRSLNTEAFF. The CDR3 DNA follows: TGTGCCAGCAGGTCCCGCCGGAGTTTGAACACTGAAGCTTTCTTT.

For the CDR3, the DNA is TGTGCCAGCAGTTCACTAGCGGGAGTAACAAATGAGCAGTTCTTC. Translation: CASSSLAGVTNEQFF. J is TRBJ2-1 and V is TRBV2; 11 bases are shared with TRBD2. There are 15 residues in the CDR3. Per the germline V gene, CDR1 is SNHLY and CDR2 is FYNNEI. The V segment lost 5 bases and the J segment 7 bases; nucleotides outside the gene matches: 7.

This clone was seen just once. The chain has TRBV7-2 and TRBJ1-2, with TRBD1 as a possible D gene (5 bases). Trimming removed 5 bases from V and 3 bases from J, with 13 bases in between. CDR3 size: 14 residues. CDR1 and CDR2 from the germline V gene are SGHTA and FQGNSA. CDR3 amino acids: CASSHQGVYYGYTF. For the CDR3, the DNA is TGTGCCAGCAGCCACCAGGGAGTTTACTATGGCTACACCTTC.

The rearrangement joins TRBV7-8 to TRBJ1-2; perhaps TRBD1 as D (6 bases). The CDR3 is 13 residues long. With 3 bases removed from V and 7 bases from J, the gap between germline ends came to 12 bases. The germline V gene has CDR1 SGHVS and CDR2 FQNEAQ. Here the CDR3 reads CASSFTGSAGYTF. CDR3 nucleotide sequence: TGTGCCAGCAGCTTTACAGGGTCCGCTGGCTACACCTTC.